Listed below are T cell receptor beta chains from one sample, sequenced in a study of CD8 T cells in Susac syndrome. TCRdb re-analysed the immunoSEQ multiplex PCR reads in MiXCR, keeping a single row per CDR3 protein. Of 85,000 to 90,000 distinct CDR3 sequences in the sample, 90% to 95% were seen once. Sequenced: CD8+ T cells from PBMCs. These receptors originate from a human donor in good health. Both conserved end residues are part of each CDR3. Fields, in order: J gene, V gene, CDR3 length, clone size, D gene, CDR3 protein, CDR3 DNA. D genes are given only for firm matches. Size values are once, few and many counts, or a class for expanded clones, and some rows have none.

TRBJ1-2 | TRBV29-1 | 15 | - | - | CSVEGVLTSNYGYTF | TGCAGCGTTGAGGGGGTATTAACTTCCAACTATGGCTACACCTTC
TRBJ2-1 | TRBV6-4 | 16 | once | TRBD2 | CAPSISSGGTNNEQFF | TGTGCCCCGAGCATATCCAGCGGGGGTACCAACAATGAGCAGTTCTTC
TRBJ2-2 | TRBV29-1 | 12 | once | - | CSVWLSPGELFF | TGCAGCGTTTGGCTGTCGCCCGGGGAGCTGTTTTTT
TRBJ2-5 | TRBV11-2 | 15 | - | - | CASSLLQGKEETQYF | TGTGCCAGCAGCTTACTACAGGGAAAGGAAGAGACCCAGTACTTC
TRBJ1-2 | TRBV21-1 | 17 | - | - | CASSKGPGLLANYGYTF | TGTGCCAGCAGCAAAGGACCGGGACTCTTAGCTAACTATGGCTACACCTTC
TRBJ2-1 | TRBV19 | 13 | - | TRBD2 | CASNWGLANEQFF | TGTGCCAGTAATTGGGGACTAGCCAATGAGCAGTTCTTC
TRBJ1-6 | TRBV3-1 | 15 | - | - | CASSQDPGRNSPLHF | TGTGCCAGCAGCCAAGACCCGGGGCGGAATTCACCCCTCCACTTT
TRBJ2-2 | TRBV5-1 | 14 | - | - | CASSLRGNTGELFF | TGCGCCAGCAGCTTGCGGGGGAACACCGGGGAGCTGTTTTTT
TRBJ1-1 | TRBV5-6 | 13 | - | - | CASSYSMVTEAFF | TGTGCCAGCAGTTACTCTATGGTCACTGAAGCTTTCTTT
TRBJ1-6 | TRBV25-1 | 15 | - | - | CASSEYGRDNSPLHF | TGTGCCAGCAGTGAATATGGCAGGGATAATTCACCCCTCCACTTT
TRBJ1-3 | TRBV11-2 | 15 | - | - | CASSLDFSSGNTIYF | TGTGCCAGCAGCTTAGATTTCAGCTCTGGAAACACCATATATTTT
TRBJ2-2 | TRBV7-9 | 13 | - | - | CARGRLNTGELFF | TGTGCCCGCGGCAGACTTAACACCGGGGAGCTGTTTTTT
TRBJ2-7 | TRBV9 | 17 | - | TRBD2 | CASSDLAGGQFPYEQYF | TGTGCCAGCAGCGACCTAGCGGGGGGGCAATTCCCCTACGAGCAGTACTTC
TRBJ2-1 | TRBV3-1 | 15 | - | - | CASIGGSGRYNEQFF | TGTGCCAGCATCGGCGGATCGGGACGCTACAATGAGCAGTTCTTC
TRBJ2-1 | TRBV5-6 | 13 | - | - | CASSLVTYNEQFF | TGTGCCAGCAGCTTGGTAACCTACAATGAGCAGTTCTTC
TRBJ2-1 | TRBV7-9 | 15 | - | TRBD2 | CASSSPWGGDNEQFF | TGTGCCAGCAGCTCCCCGTGGGGGGGGGACAATGAGCAGTTCTTC
TRBJ2-2 | TRBV6-1 | 17 | - | TRBD1 | CASFGASGTGVGGELFF | TGTGCCAGCTTTGGAGCCTCCGGGACAGGGGTTGGCGGGGAGCTGTTTTTT
TRBJ1-3 | TRBV4-1 | 14 | - | - | CASTRTLSGNTIYF | TGCGCCAGCACCAGGACACTATCCGGAAACACCATATATTTT
TRBJ2-7 | TRBV29-1 | 12 | - | - | CSVEVGGPKQYF | TGCAGCGTTGAAGTAGGAGGGCCAAAGCAGTACTTC
TRBJ2-5 | TRBV9 | 14 | - | TRBD2 | CASNPGGLSETQYF | TGTGCCAGCAACCCGGGAGGACTGTCGGAGACCCAGTACTTC
TRBJ2-4 | TRBV6-1 | 13 | - | - | CASVQLAKNIQYF | TGTGCCAGTGTACAGCTAGCCAAAAACATTCAGTACTTC
TRBJ2-1 | TRBV9 | 15 | - | TRBD2 | CASSVGLAGANEQFF | TGTGCCAGCAGCGTAGGACTAGCGGGGGCCAATGAGCAGTTCTTC
TRBJ2-1 | TRBV24-1 | 14 | once | - | CATSAPGSYNEQFF | TGTGCCACCAGTGCGCCAGGTTCCTACAATGAGCAGTTCTTC
TRBJ2-6 | TRBV27 | 13 | - | - | CASSLGGANVLTF | TGTGCCAGCAGTTTAGGGGGGGCCAACGTCCTGACTTTC
TRBJ2-2 | TRBV13 | 17 | - | - | CASSSLRVRLNTGELFF | TGTGCCAGCAGCTCCCTGCGGGTTAGGCTGAACACCGGGGAGCTGTTTTTT
TRBJ2-3 | TRBV27 | 12 | - | - | CASSFRGDTQYF | TGTGCCAGCAGTTTTCGGGGGGATACGCAGTATTTT
TRBJ2-7 | TRBV9 | 14 | - | TRBD2 | CASSPGDGGYEQYF | TGTGCCAGCAGCCCCGGGGACGGGGGGTACGAGCAGTACTTC
TRBJ2-5 | TRBV29-1 | 16 | once | TRBD2 | CSVEEFLAGGEETQYF | TGCAGCGTTGAAGAGTTTCTAGCGGGGGGGGAAGAGACCCAGTACTTC
TRBJ2-7 | TRBV2 | 12 | - | - | CASSEEYYEQYF | TGTGCCAGCAGTGAAGAGTACTACGAGCAGTACTTC
TRBJ1-2 | TRBV20-1 | 15 | - | - | CSARDHGGADYGYTF | TGCAGTGCTAGAGATCACGGGGGCGCGGACTATGGCTACACCTTC
TRBJ2-5 | TRBV7-9 | 14 | - | - | CASSSTGREETQYF | TGTGCCAGCAGCTCAACCGGACGAGAAGAGACCCAGTACTTC
TRBJ2-5 | TRBV7-9 | 14 | - | - | CASSLVGARETQYF | TGTGCCAGCAGCTTAGTAGGGGCCCGGGAGACCCAGTACTTC
TRBJ2-2 | TRBV5-1 | 17 | - | TRBD1 | CASSSTGTGVIIGELFF | TGCGCCAGCAGTTCCACCGGGACAGGGGTTATCATCGGGGAGCTGTTTTTT
TRBJ2-3 | TRBV24-1 | 12 | - | - | CATSDSPGTQYF | TGTGCCACCAGTGATTCCCCCGGTACGCAGTATTTT